This is a list of T cell receptor beta chains from one sample in a study of cytomegalovirus exposure and HLA in healthy donors. Using immunoSEQ multiplex PCR, the repertoire was profiled, and TCRdb retains in-frame clones only, with some absent. Here the sample spans 150,000 to 200,000 clones, 76% being singletons. Material for sequencing was PBMCs. The receptors derive from a man younger than 35 in good health and CMV-seronegative. The CDR3 runs from the conserved cysteine through the conserved F or W.

J: TRBJ2-1; length: 14; V: TRBV5-4; CDR3: CASSLDWGRNEQFF
J: TRBJ1-1; length: 15; V: TRBV27; CDR3: CASSQRDRRNTEAFF
J: TRBJ2-2; length: 17; V: TRBV7-9; CDR3: CASSLLERGRDTGELFF
J: TRBJ1-2; length: 13; V: TRBV9; CDR3: CASSQTGNYGYTF
J: TRBJ2-1; length: 14; V: TRBV7-9; CDR3: CASSERSSYNEQFF
J: TRBJ2-1; length: 16; V: TRBV28; CDR3: CASSRIGTSGYNEQFF
J: TRBJ2-2; length: 13; V: TRBV19; CDR3: CASNQMNTGELFF
J: TRBJ2-7; length: 14; V: TRBV11-2; CDR3: CASSFLAGGDEQYF
J: TRBJ2-1; length: 13; V: TRBV6-1; CDR3: CASSEPGVNEQFF
J: TRBJ1-1; length: 12; V: TRBV29-1; CDR3: CSVGVGSTEAFF
J: TRBJ2-4; length: 20; V: TRBV6-1; CDR3: CASSARLHAGFRGDRDIQYF
J: TRBJ2-2; length: 15; V: TRBV5-1; CDR3: CASSLGRGEAGELFF
J: TRBJ1-5; length: 13; V: TRBV28; CDR3: CAVGQGVHQPQHF
J: TRBJ2-7; length: 15; V: TRBV7-2; CDR3: CASTLAGGLSYEQYF
J: TRBJ2-1; length: 15; V: TRBV2; CDR3: CASSPGLAGAGEQFF
J: TRBJ1-3; length: 13; V: TRBV30; CDR3: CAFRQLSGNTIYF
J: TRBJ2-3; length: 14; V: TRBV6-4; CDR3: CASRLDSHTDTQYF
J: TRBJ1-5; length: 13; V: TRBV10-3; CDR3: CATKGQGNQPQHF
J: TRBJ2-5; length: 15; V: TRBV10-3; CDR3: CAISELPPVQETQYF
J: -; length: 15; V: TRBV6-5; CDR3: CASSYSAGGLYEQYF
J: TRBJ1-2; length: 15; V: TRBV6-5; CDR3: CASSPSGGLLAGYTF
J: TRBJ2-5; length: 14; V: TRBV5-6; CDR3: CASSLGGPGETQYF
J: TRBJ2-5; length: 12; V: TRBV28; CDR3: CASSFSQETQYF
J: TRBJ2-7; length: 15; V: TRBV9; CDR3: CASSVGGISSYEQYF
J: TRBJ1-5; length: 15; V: TRBV9; CDR3: CASSVDSRLEQPQHF
J: TRBJ1-5; length: 16; V: TRBV18; CDR3: CASSPREGIRGQPQHF
J: TRBJ2-7; length: 14; V: TRBV27; CDR3: CASSRLAGWYEQYF
J: TRBJ2-2; length: 15; V: TRBV7-8; CDR3: CASSLSGVLTGELFF